Here is one T cell receptor beta chain with its context. These data originate in a study of CD8+CD57+ T cells in acquired aplastic anemia. The V and J ends lost 3 bases and 5 bases, in that order; junction bases with no gene match: 16. Germline CDR1 is LNHNV and CDR2 is YYDKDF (reference sequence). The CDR3 loop spans 17 amino acids. Genomic DNA provided the template from which TCR beta VDJ and CDR3 profiles were obtained. TCRdb re-derived calls from the reads in MiXCR, one entry per CDR3 protein. The profile shows around 180,000 distinct CDR3 sequences, over 60% of them singletons. Sequences were obtained from sorted CD4+, CD8+, or CD8+CD57+ T cells (not recorded which) from PBMCs. The clonotype was recovered from a human donor with severe aplastic anemia or a healthy control (not recorded which). J is TRBJ2-7 and V is TRBV15; 7 bases match TRBD1. CDR3 protein: CATSSRFGDRGRDEQYF. The CDR3 coding sequence is TGTGCCACCAGCAGTCGGTTTGGGGATAGGGGGCGCGACGAGCAGTACTTC.